This TCR beta chain is from a study of OX40 agonist ivuxolimab in advanced cancers. Overall study context: Patients' therapy was ivuxolimab, an antibody that acts as an agonist of OX40 (CD134). Three individuals attained partial responses, comprising one hepatocellular carcinoma case and two cutaneous melanoma cases. Study-wide results and limits: Compared with others, partial responders at 0.1-3.0 mg/kg displayed clonal expansion among the lowest.

On this clone itself: Antigen: not known.

Libraries were prepared by immunoSEQ multiplex PCR; TCRdb keeps only in-frame clonotypes and omits some of them. The profile shows 85,000 or so clones, 80% to 90% of them singletons. The origin of this receptor is an adult with an advanced solid tumor such as melanoma, head and neck, liver or kidney cancer. The specimen was CD4+ or CD8+ T cells sorted from blood, collected in a trial of the OX40 agonist ivuxolimab.

CDR3 nucleotides: TGTGCCAGCAGCTCAGGACAATATAATTCACCCCTCCACTTT. This codes for CASSSGQYNSPLHF. This rearrangement joins TRBV11-2 to TRBJ1-6, with D tentatively TRBD1 (5 bases). Looked up from germline, CDR1 is SGHAT and CDR2 is FQNNGV. V lost 4 bases and J lost 4, with 8 bases in between. The CDR3 contains 14 residues. The whole variable domain, filled in from reference TRBV11-2 and TRBJ1-6, reads EAGVAQSPRYKIIEKRQSVAFWCNPISGHATLYWYQQILGQGPKLLIQFQNNGVVDDSQLPKDRFSAERLKGVDSTLKIQPAKLEDSAVYLCASSSGQYNSPLHFGNGTRLTVT.